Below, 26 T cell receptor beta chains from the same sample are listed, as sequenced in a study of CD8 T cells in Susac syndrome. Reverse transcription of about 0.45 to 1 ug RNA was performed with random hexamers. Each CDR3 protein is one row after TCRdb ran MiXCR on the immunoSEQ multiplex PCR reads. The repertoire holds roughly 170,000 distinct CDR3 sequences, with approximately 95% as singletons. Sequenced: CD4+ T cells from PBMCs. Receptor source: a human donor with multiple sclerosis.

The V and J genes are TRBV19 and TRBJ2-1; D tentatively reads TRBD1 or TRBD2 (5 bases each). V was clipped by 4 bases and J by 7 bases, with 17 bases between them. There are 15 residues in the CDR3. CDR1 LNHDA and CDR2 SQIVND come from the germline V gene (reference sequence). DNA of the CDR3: TGTGCCAGTAGTACCCTGCTAGCAGGGAGAAATGAGCAGTTCTTC. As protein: CASSTLLAGRNEQFF.

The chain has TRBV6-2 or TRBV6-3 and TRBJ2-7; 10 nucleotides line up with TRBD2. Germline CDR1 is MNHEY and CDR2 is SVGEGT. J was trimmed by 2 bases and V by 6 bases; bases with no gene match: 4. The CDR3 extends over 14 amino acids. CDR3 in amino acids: CASSYSGRPYEQYF. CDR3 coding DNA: TGTGCCAGCAGCTATAGCGGGAGGCCCTACGAGCAGTACTTC.

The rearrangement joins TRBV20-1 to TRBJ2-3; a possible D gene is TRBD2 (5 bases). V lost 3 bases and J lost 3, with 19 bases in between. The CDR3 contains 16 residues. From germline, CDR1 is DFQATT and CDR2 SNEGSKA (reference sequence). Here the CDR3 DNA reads TGCAGTGCTAGCCCCCGGGGTAGTCTCCGGACAGATACGCAGTATTTT. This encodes CSASPRGSLRTDTQYF.

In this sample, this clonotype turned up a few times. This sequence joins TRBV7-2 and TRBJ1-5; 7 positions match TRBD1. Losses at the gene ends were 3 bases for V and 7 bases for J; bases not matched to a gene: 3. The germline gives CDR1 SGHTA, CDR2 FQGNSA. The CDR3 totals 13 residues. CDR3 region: CASSFQGGQPQHF. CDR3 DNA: TGTGCCAGCAGCTTTCAGGGGGGGCAGCCCCAGCATTTT.

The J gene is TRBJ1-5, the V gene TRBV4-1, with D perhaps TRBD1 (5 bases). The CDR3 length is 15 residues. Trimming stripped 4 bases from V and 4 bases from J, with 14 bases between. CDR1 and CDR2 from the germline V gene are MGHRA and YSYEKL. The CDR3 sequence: CASSPRERGNQPQHF. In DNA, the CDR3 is TGCGCCAGCAGCCCCAGGGAACGAGGGAATCAGCCCCAGCATTTT.

The CDR3 is CATSSALSYNEQFF. The DNA of the CDR3 is TGTGCCACCAGCAGTGCCCTCTCCTACAATGAGCAGTTCTTC. The J gene is TRBJ2-1, the V gene TRBV15; no firm D call. CDR1 is LNHNV and CDR2 is YYDKDF in the germline V gene (reference sequence). The CDR3 length is 14 residues. Trimming cost V 3 bases and J 0 bases, with 6 bases left between them.

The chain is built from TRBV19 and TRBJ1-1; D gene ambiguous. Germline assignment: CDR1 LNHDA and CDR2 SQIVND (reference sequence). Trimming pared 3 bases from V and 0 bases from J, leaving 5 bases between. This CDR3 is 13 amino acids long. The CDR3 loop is CASSISLNTEAFF. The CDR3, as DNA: TGTGCCAGTAGTATTTCCCTGAACACTGAAGCTTTCTTT.

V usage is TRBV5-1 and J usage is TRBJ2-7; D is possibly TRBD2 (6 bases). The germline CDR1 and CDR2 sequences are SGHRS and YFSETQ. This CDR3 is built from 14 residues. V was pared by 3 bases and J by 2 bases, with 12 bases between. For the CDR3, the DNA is TGCGCCAGCAGCTCCGGGGGTCAAACCTACGAGCAGTACTTC. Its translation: CASSSGGQTYEQYF.

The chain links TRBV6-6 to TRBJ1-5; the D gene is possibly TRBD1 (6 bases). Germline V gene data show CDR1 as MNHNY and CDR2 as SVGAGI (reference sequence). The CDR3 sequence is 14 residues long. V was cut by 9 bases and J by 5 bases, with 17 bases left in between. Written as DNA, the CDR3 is TGTGCCAGAACCCAGGGGAGGGTAGATCAGCCCCAGCATTTT. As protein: CARTQGRVDQPQHF.

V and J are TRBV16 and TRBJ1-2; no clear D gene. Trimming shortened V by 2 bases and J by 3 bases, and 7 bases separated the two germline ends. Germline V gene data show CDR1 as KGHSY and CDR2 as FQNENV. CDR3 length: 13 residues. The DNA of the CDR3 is TGTGCCAGCAGCCAAATGCTCGACTATGGCTACACCTTC. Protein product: CASSQMLDYGYTF.

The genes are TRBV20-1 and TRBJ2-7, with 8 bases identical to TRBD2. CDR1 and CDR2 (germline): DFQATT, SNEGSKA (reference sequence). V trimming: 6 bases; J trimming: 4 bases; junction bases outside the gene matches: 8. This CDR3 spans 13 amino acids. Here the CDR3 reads CSASSSGAYEQYF. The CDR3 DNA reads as TGCAGTGCCTCGAGTAGCGGGGCGTACGAGCAGTACTTC.

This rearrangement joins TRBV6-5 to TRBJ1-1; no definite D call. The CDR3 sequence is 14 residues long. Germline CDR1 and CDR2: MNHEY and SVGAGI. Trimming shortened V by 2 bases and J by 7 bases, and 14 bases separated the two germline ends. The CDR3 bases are TGTGCCAGCAGTTACGGAGGAAAGAGCCGTGAAGCTTTCTTT. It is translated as CASSYGGKSREAFF.

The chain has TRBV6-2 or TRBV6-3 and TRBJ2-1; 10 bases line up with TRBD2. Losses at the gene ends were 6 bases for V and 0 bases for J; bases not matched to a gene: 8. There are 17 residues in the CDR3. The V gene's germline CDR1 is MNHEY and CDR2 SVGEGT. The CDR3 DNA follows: TGTGCCAGCAGCCTGACTAGCGGGCCAAGCTCCTACAATGAGCAGTTCTTC. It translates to CASSLTSGPSSYNEQFF.

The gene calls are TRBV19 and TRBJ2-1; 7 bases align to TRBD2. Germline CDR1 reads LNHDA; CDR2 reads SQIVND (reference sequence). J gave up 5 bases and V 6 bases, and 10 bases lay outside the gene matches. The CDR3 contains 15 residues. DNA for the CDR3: TGTGCCAGTAGCAACCCGGGACTACTAAACAATGAGCAGTTCTTC. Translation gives CASSNPGLLNNEQFF.

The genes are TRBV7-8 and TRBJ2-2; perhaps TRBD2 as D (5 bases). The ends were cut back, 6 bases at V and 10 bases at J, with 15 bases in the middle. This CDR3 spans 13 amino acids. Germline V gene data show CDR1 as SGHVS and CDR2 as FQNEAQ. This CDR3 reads CASRNTGSPELFF. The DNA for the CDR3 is TGTGCCAGCAGGAATACGGGGTCCCCGGAGCTGTTTTTT. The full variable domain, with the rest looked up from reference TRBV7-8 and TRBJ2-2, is GAGVSQSPRYKVAKRGQDVALRCDPISGHVSLFWYQQALGQGPEFLTYFQNEAQLDKSGLPSDRFFAERPEGSVSTLKIQRTQQEDSAVYLCASRNTGSPELFFGEGSRLTVL.

CDR3 in amino acids: CASSQVSDEQFF. The CDR3 DNA is TGTGCCAGCTCCCAGGTGTCGGATGAGCAGTTCTTC. V gene TRBV11-2 combines with J gene TRBJ2-1; D gene uncertain. CDR1 is SGHAT, CDR2 FQNNGV, per germline. The CDR3 covers 12 residues. V shed 8 bases and J shed 8 bases, with 13 bases lying between them.

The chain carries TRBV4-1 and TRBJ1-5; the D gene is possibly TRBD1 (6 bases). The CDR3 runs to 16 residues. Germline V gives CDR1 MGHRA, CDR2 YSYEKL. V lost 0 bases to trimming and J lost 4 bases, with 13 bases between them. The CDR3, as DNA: TGCGCCAGCAGCCAAGAGGTAGGGGGTGTAAATCAGCCCCAGCATTTT. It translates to CASSQEVGGVNQPQHF.

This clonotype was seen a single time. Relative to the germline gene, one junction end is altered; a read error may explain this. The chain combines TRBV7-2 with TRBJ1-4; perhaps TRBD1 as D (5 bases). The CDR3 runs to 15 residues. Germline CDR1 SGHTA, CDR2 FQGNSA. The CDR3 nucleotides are TGTGCCAGCAGCGCAGCCGGCAGGGTACATGAAAAACCGTTTTTT. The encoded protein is CASSAAGRVHEKPFF.

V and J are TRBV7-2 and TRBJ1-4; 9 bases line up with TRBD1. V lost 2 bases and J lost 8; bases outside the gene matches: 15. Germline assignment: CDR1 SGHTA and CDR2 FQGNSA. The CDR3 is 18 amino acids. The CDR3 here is CASSLIGSLGQGVEKLFF. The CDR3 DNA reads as TGTGCCAGCAGCTTAATTGGGAGTTTGGGACAGGGAGTCGAAAAACTGTTTTTT.

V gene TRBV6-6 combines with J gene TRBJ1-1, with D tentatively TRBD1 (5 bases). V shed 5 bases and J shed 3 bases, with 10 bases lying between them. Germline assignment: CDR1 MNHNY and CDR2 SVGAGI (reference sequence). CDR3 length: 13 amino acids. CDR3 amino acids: CASSAQGYTEAFF. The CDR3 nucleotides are TGTGCCAGCAGTGCCCAGGGTTACACTGAAGCTTTCTTT.

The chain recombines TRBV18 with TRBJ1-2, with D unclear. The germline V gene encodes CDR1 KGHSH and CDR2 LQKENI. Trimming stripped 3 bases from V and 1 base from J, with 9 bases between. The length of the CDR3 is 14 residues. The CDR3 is CASSPGGNNYGYTF. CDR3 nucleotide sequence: TGTGCCAGCTCACCGGGAGGGAATAACTATGGCTACACCTTC.

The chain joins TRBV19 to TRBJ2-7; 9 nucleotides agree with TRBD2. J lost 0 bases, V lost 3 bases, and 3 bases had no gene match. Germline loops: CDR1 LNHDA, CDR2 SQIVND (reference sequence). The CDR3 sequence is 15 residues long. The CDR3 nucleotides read TGTGCCAGTAGTATTAGCGGGAGAAACTCCTACGAGCAGTACTTC. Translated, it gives CASSISGRNSYEQYF.

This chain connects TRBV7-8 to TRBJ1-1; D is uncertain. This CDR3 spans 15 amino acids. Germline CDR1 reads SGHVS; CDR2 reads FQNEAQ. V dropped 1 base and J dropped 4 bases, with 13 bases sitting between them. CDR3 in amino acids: CASSLVTTRSTEAFF. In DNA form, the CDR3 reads TGTGCCAGCAGCTTAGTTACCACCAGGAGCACTGAAGCTTTCTTT.

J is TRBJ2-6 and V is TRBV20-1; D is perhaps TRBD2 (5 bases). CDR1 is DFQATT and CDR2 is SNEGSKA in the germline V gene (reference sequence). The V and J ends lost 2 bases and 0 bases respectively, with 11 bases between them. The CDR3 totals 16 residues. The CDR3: CSARTSGSSGANVLTF. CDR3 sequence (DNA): TGCAGTGCTAGAACTAGTGGGAGCTCTGGGGCCAACGTCCTGACTTTC.

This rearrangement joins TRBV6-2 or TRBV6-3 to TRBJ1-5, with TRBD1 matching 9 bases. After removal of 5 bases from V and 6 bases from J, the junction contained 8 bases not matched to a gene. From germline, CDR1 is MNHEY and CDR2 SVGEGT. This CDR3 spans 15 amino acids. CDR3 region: CASSARDRVGQPQHF. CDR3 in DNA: TGTGCCAGCAGTGCCCGGGACAGGGTGGGTCAGCCCCAGCATTTT.

CDR3 amino acids: CSARGQGEAFF. The CDR3 bases are TGCAGTGCTAGGGGGCAGGGTGAAGCTTTCTTT. J is TRBJ1-1 and V is TRBV20-1; the D gene is possibly TRBD1 (5 bases). V dropped 3 bases and J dropped 7 bases, with 9 bases sitting between them. The V gene's germline CDR1 is DFQATT and CDR2 SNEGSKA (reference sequence). CDR3 length equals 11 residues.